Listed here is a single T cell receptor (beta chain). Its specificity is unknown. The CDR3 consists of 15 residues. Looked up from germline, CDR1 is SNHLY and CDR2 is FYNNEI. V was cut by 7 bases and J by 3 bases, with 18 bases left in between. The sample belongs to a study of OX40 agonist ivuxolimab in advanced cancers. Whole-study findings and limits: Low clonal expansion, among the lowest seen, marked partial responders at 0.1-3.0 mg/kg.

The method was immunoSEQ multiplex PCR; TCRdb's version includes in-frame clones alone and lacks a portion of them. In the table there are over 75,000 clones, approximately 88% of which are singletons. The rearrangement links TRBV2 to TRBJ1-2; D may be TRBD1 (5 bases). The material was CD4+ or CD8+ T cells sorted from blood, obtained in a trial of the OX40 agonist ivuxolimab. This TCR derives from an adult with an advanced solid tumor such as melanoma, head and neck, liver or kidney cancer. CDR3 loop: CASTPLQGRDYGYTF. The CDR3 coding sequence is TGTGCCAGCACCCCCCTCCAGGGAAGGGACTATGGCTACACCTTC.